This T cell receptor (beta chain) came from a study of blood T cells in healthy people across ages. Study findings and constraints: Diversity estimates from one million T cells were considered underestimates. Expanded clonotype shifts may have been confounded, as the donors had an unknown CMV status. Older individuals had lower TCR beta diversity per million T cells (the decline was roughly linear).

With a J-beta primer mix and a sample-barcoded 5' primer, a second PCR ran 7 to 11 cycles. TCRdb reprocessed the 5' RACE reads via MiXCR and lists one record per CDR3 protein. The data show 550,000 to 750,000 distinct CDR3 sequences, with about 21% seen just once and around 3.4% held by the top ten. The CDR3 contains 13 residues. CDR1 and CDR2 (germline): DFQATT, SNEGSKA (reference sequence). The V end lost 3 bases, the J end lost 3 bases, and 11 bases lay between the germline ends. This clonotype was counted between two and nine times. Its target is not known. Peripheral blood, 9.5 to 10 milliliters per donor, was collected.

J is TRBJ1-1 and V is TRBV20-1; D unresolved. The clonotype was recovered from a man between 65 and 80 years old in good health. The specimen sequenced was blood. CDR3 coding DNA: TGCAGTGCTAGTTTGGCAGCTTACACTGAAGCTTTCTTT. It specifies CSASLAAYTEAFF.